The present entry profiles one TCR beta chain with its context. Its antigen is unknown. These data belong to a study of shared clonotypes between healthy human individuals. Produced via immunoSEQ multiplex PCR; TCRdb's table is partial and in-frame only. The sample shows about a million clones, approximately 68% of them seen only once. Study results and limitations: Naive subsets generally had larger estimated richness than memory subsets.

Material for sequencing was memory CD4+ T cells sorted from blood. Sample subset: CD45RA-negative fraction. The sequence was obtained from a man aged 18 to 30 in good health.

In DNA, the CDR3 is TGTGCCAGCAAAGCCAGGAACAATGAGCAGTTCTTC. The encoded protein is CASKARNNEQFF. J is TRBJ2-1 and V is TRBV19, with D unresolved. Trimming took 9 bases from V and 5 from J, leaving 11 bases between them. The V gene's germline CDR1 is LNHDA and CDR2 SQIVND (reference sequence). The CDR3 contains 12 residues.